This T cell receptor (beta chain) was sequenced during a study of blood T cell repertoires in COVID-19. Looking at the study overall: Some COVID-19 samples were acute and others convalescent; all came from the United States, Italy and Spain. PBMCs, B-cell-depleted T cells, or T cells were the source of the cDNA or gDNA that made up the material.

Original methodology: Cell counts per sample came from amplifying reference gene primers. Repertoires were generated with immunoSEQ multiplex PCR, while TCRdb's copy carries only in-frame clones and drops some. For V, J and clone size, that table is used; D and trimming come from the DNA. The sample carries 80,000 to 90,000 clones, approximately 86% recorded once. This clone was recorded once. The CDR3 is 17 amino acids. J gave up 3 bases and V 4 bases, and 11 bases lay outside the gene matches. Germline assignment: CDR1 SGHTS and CDR2 YDEGEE. The source material was peripheral blood. This receptor was identified in an older man with active or convalescent COVID-19. The V call is TRBV5-8, the J call TRBJ2-1, with 9 nucleotides matching TRBD2. The CDR3 DNA follows: TGTGCCAGCAGCATCTTCTTAGCGGGAGTGAACTACAATGAGCAGTTCTTC. Amino acids: CASSIFLAGVNYNEQFF.